These T cell receptor beta chains were read from a single sample in a study of cytomegalovirus exposure and HLA in healthy donors. Profiled with immunoSEQ multiplex PCR; TCRdb holds only in-frame clones, not every one. The sample contains some 350,000 clones, around 90% of which appear only once. The sequencing sample was made of PBMCs. The receptors derive from a woman aged 25 to 39 in good health and CMV-seropositive. Each CDR3 is given with its conserved first and last residue. The D gene is left open where the match is weak. The listing skips clone size in some rows; elsewhere it reads once, few, many or a size class.

J	V	D	size	DNA	CDR3
TRBJ1-5	TRBV10-3	.	.	TGTGCCATCAGTGAGTCGGGGCAGGGTGGTAGCAATCAGCCCCAGCATTTT	CAISESGQGGSNQPQHF
TRBJ2-1	TRBV27	.	.	TGTGCCAGCAGGCGAATACAGGGCAATGAGCAGTTCTTC	CASRRIQGNEQFF
TRBJ2-2	TRBV5-4	.	.	TGTGCCAGCAGCCGCGTCGGGCGGGCCGGGGAGCTGTTTTTT	CASSRVGRAGELFF
TRBJ1-6	TRBV10-2	.	.	TGCGCCAGCAGTGAGTTTCGGGGGGCGGTCAATTCACCCCTCCACTTT	CASSEFRGAVNSPLHF
TRBJ1-2	TRBV5-5	.	.	TGTGCCAGCAGCACCGGGAAGCCTAGGATGGGTGGCTACACCTTC	CASSTGKPRMGGYTF
TRBJ2-7	TRBV5-6	TRBD2	once	TGTGCCAGCAGCCTAGGAAGCGCCAGCGGGGGCCTCTACGAGCAGTACTTC	CASSLGSASGGLYEQYF
TRBJ1-2	TRBV6-1	.	once	TGTGCCAGCAGCCTCGATGGGGACTATGGCTACACCTTC	CASSLDGDYGYTF
TRBJ2-7	TRBV27	TRBD2	.	TGTGCCAGCAGTCTCCACCTAGCGGGGGGCTCGTACGAGCAGTACTTC	CASSLHLAGGSYEQYF
TRBJ2-2	TRBV7-3	.	few	TGTGCCAGCAGCTTTAACACCGGGGAGCTGTTTTTT	CASSFNTGELFF
TRBJ2-7	TRBV28	TRBD2	once	TGTGCCAGCAGTTTAAGCGGGGGGAGCTACGAGCAGTACTTC	CASSLSGGSYEQYF
TRBJ1-5	TRBV18	.	few	TGTGCCAGCTCACTTACCGACGGGTATCAGCCCCAGCATTTT	CASSLTDGYQPQHF
TRBJ2-7	TRBV14	.	.	TGTGCCAGCAGCGGAGGACAGACCTACGAGCAGTACTTC	CASSGGQTYEQYF
TRBJ2-7	TRBV19	TRBD1	once	TGTGCCACCTCGACAGGGGAATACGAGCAGTACTTC	CATSTGEYEQYF
TRBJ2-2	TRBV5-4	.	.	TGTGCCAGCAGCTCTAAACCAACAGGGCCCACCGGGGAGCTGTTTTTT	CASSSKPTGPTGELFF
TRBJ2-7	TRBV28	TRBD2	.	TGTGCCAGTCACTTAGCGGGAGATGTGGGCTACGAGCAGTACTTC	CASHLAGDVGYEQYF
TRBJ1-1	TRBV2	TRBD1	.	TGTGCCAGGACAGGGAAGAACACTGAAGCTTTCTTT	CARTGKNTEAFF
TRBJ1-2	TRBV2	.	few	TGTGCCAGCAGTGGGACGGGCTATGGCTACACCTTC	CASSGTGYGYTF
TRBJ2-7	TRBV5-1	.	.	TGCGCCAGCAGCTCGCCTGACCGGACGGTCTACGAGCAGTACTTC	CASSSPDRTVYEQYF
TRBJ2-1	TRBV6-4	.	.	TGTGCCAGCAGTGACGGGGGCAGCTCCTACAATGAGCAGTTCTTC	CASSDGGSSYNEQFF
TRBJ1-1	TRBV29-1	.	.	TGCAGCGTTTTAACGCCGCGGACTGAAGCTTTCTTT	CSVLTPRTEAFF
TRBJ2-7	TRBV29-1	.	.	TGCAGCGTTGGTGCATCCTACGAGCAGTACTTC	CSVGASYEQYF
TRBJ2-1	TRBV7-7	TRBD1	.	TGTGCCAGCAGCTTGGGACAGGGATACAATGAGCAGTTCTTC	CASSLGQGYNEQFF
TRBJ1-5	TRBV19	.	.	TGTGCCAGTAGTACCCTACTAGGGGGGGGCAATCAGCCCCAGCATTTT	CASSTLLGGGNQPQHF
TRBJ1-3	TRBV6-5	.	.	TGTGCCAGCAGCCCTACAAGGACGTCTGGAAACACCATATATTTT	CASSPTRTSGNTIYF
TRBJ2-3	TRBV25-1	.	.	TGTGCCAGCAGTGAAATTTATAGTTCAGATACGCAGTATTTT	CASSEIYSSDTQYF
TRBJ2-7	TRBV29-1	TRBD1	.	TGCAGCGCTACAGGGGGGAAAACCTACGAGCAGTACTTC	CSATGGKTYEQYF
TRBJ2-3	TRBV5-6	TRBD1	.	TGTGCCAGCAGCTTGGCCGGCAGGGGGATTACAGATACGCAGTATTTT	CASSLAGRGITDTQYF
TRBJ2-3	TRBV6-1	TRBD2	.	TGTGCCAGCTCTCGTAGCGGGAGAGGCTCAGATACGCAGTATTTT	CASSRSGRGSDTQYF
TRBJ2-1	TRBV15	TRBD1	.	TGTGCCACCAGCAGCAGACAGGGCAATGAGCAGTTCTTC	CATSSRQGNEQFF
TRBJ2-5	TRBV27	.	.	TGTGCCAGCAGCCACGACAGGAGAAGGGAGACCCAGTACTTC	CASSHDRRRETQYF
TRBJ2-3	TRBV7-3	TRBD2	once	TGTGCCAGCAGCCCGGGTCGGGGGGTAGATACGCAGTATTTT	CASSPGRGVDTQYF
TRBJ1-1	TRBV7-8	.	.	TGTGCCAGCAGCTCGGGCCAGAACACTGAAGCTTTCTTT	CASSSGQNTEAFF
TRBJ2-7	TRBV7-2	TRBD1	.	TGTGCCAGCAGCTTGAGGGACAGGGGTTCCGAGCAGTACTTC	CASSLRDRGSEQYF
TRBJ2-2	TRBV6-5	TRBD2	few	TGTGCCAGCAGAAAAGGACTAGCTAACACCGGGGAGCTGTTTTTT	CASRKGLANTGELFF
TRBJ1-1	TRBV11-3	.	.	TGTGCCAGCAGCTTGGCCTCAACGAACACTGAAGCTTTCTTT	CASSLASTNTEAFF
TRBJ2-7	TRBV18	.	few	TGTGCCAGCTCACCAAGGGATTCCTACGAGCAGTACTTC	CASSPRDSYEQYF
TRBJ2-7	TRBV14	TRBD2	.	TGTGCCAGCAGCCAAGAATCGGGACTAGTCTACGAGCAGTACTTC	CASSQESGLVYEQYF
TRBJ2-3	TRBV30	TRBD2	.	TGTGCCTGGAGGACCCTGGGGGGGAGTCGAACAGATACGCAGTATTTT	CAWRTLGGSRTDTQYF
TRBJ1-1	TRBV7-3	TRBD1	few	TGTGCCAGCAGCTTAGACAGGGGCCCGAACACTGAAGCTTTCTTT	CASSLDRGPNTEAFF
TRBJ2-5	TRBV27	TRBD2	.	TGTGCCAGCAGGGGGTGGGCGGCGGGAGAGAGGGAGACCCAGTACTTC	CASRGWAAGERETQYF
TRBJ2-1	TRBV5-6	TRBD2	.	TGTGCCAGCAGCCCCGGACTAGCGGGGGGTTACAATGAGCAGTTCTTC	CASSPGLAGGYNEQFF
TRBJ2-1	TRBV28	TRBD1	.	TGTGCCAGCAGTTTATGGACAGGGCCCTACAATGAGCAGTTCTTC	CASSLWTGPYNEQFF